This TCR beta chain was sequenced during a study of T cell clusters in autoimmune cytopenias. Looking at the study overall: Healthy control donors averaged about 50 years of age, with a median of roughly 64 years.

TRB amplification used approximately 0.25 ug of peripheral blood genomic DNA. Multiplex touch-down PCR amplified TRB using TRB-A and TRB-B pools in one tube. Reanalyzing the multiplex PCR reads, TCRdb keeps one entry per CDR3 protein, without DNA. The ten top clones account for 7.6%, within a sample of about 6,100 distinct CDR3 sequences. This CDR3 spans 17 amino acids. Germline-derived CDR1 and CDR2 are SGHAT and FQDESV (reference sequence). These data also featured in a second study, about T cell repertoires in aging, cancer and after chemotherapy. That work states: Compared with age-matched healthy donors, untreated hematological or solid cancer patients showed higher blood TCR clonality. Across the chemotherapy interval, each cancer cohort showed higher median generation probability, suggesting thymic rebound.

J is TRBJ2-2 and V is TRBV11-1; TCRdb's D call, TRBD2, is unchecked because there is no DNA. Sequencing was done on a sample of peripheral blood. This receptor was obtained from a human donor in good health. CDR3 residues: CASSLVEGGGISGELFF.